This record concerns one TCR beta chain sequence. cDNA came from approximately 0.5 to 1 ug RNA primed by random hexamers. TCRdb ran MiXCR on the immunoSEQ multiplex PCR reads and lists one entry per CDR3 protein. The sample includes some 100,000 distinct CDR3 sequences, 85% to 95% of them seen just once. This CDR3 is 13 amino acids long. V was pared by 0 bases and J by 4 bases, with 6 bases between. The sample is drawn from a study of CD8 T cells in Susac syndrome. V is TRBV12-3 or TRBV12-4 and J is TRBJ1-2; the D is unclear. The sample was CD4+ T cells from PBMCs. This sequence originates from a human donor with multiple sclerosis. CDR3 bases: TGTGCCAGCAGTTTAGCTGCAAGCTATGGCTACACCTTC. Encoded protein: CASSLAASYGYTF.